The present T cell receptor (beta chain) was sequenced within a study of T cells after yellow fever vaccination. Findings of the study overall: It was a small share of clonotypes that appeared in both CD4 and CD8 compartments.

MiXCR was run by TCRdb on the 5' RACE reads, yielding one entry per CDR3 protein. The sample records some 120,000 distinct CDR3 sequences, 7.4% being singletons. Of note for this clonotype: Its antigen is as yet unknown.

The V and J ends lost 0 bases and 6 bases respectively, with 11 bases between them. The CDR3 consists of 14 residues. Germline CDR1 reads SGHTA; CDR2 reads FQGNSA. This sequence originates from a man aged 18 to 35 who received the YFV17D yellow fever vaccine. Sample: CD4+ T cells sorted from PBMCs, taken 10 to 11 days after the first yellow fever vaccination. The chain uses TRBV7-2 and TRBJ1-1; D is possibly TRBD1 (6 bases). In nucleotides, the CDR3 is TGTGCCAGCAGCTTAGCCTTCAGGGGCCCTGAAGCTTTCTTT. It codes for CASSLAFRGPEAFF.